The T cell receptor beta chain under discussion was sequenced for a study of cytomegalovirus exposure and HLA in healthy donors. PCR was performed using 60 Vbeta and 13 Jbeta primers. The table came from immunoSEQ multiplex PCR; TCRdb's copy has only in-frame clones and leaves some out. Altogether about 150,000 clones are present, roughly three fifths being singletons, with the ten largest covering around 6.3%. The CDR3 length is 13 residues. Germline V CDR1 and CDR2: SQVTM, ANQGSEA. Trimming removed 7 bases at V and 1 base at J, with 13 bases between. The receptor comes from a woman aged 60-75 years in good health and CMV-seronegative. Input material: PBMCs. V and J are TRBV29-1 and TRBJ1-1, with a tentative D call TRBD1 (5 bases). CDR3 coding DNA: TGCAGCGCTTGGGGGGGTCAGAACACTGAAGCTTTCTTT. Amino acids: CSAWGGQNTEAFF.